The 26 T cell receptor beta chains below all came from one sample that was sequenced in a study of cytomegalovirus exposure and HLA in healthy donors. Vbeta (60) and Jbeta (13) primers were used in the PCR. The data were produced by immunoSEQ multiplex PCR, yet TCRdb's version contains in-frame clones alone and is incomplete. The sample lists some 140,000 clones; approximately 79% were seen once. The sample taken for sequencing was PBMCs. The receptors derive from a woman in her forties or fifties in good health and CMV-seropositive.

This clone appeared a few times. The chain uses TRBV19 and TRBJ2-1, with 11 bases lining up with TRBD1. This CDR3 spans 12 amino acids. V lost 8 bases to trimming and J lost 8 bases; unmatched junction nucleotides: 2. Looked up from germline, CDR1 is LNHDA and CDR2 is SQIVND (reference sequence). Here the CDR3 reads CASGTGGYEQFF. CDR3 nucleotides: TGTGCCAGTGGGACAGGGGGGTATGAGCAGTTCTTC.

This chain connects TRBV30 to TRBJ1-3, with no clear D. The CDR3 extends over 14 amino acids. V lost 0 bases, J lost 2 bases, and 8 bases lay in between. Germline CDR1 and CDR2: GTSNPN and SVGIG (reference sequence). The CDR3 bases are TGTGCCTGGAGTGTAAGCGGGGCTGGAAACACCATATATTTT. Translation: CAWSVSGAGNTIYF.

The chain links TRBV28 to TRBJ2-3, with D possibly matching TRBD1 (5 bases). Germline V lookup: CDR1 MDHEN, CDR2 SYDVKM. The CDR3 has 14 amino acids. Trimming left V 3 bases short and J 3 bases short, with 10 bases between. The CDR3 region has the DNA TGTGCCAGCAGTTTTCTCCAGGGTACAGATACGCAGTATTTT. It specifies CASSFLQGTDTQYF.

There are a few counts of this clone. The genes are TRBV7-6 and TRBJ1-5; a possible D gene is TRBD1 (5 bases). The germline V and J ends were trimmed by 6 bases and 5 bases, with 17 bases remaining between them. Germline V gives CDR1 SGHVS, CDR2 FNYEAQ. The CDR3 contains 15 residues. The CDR3 loop reads CASSPAGGTHQPQHF. The CDR3 bases are TGTGCCAGCAGTCCTGCCGGGGGAACTCATCAGCCCCAGCATTTT.

This clone appeared a few times. The rearrangement links TRBV30 to TRBJ2-6; TRBD1 agrees at 8 bases. The V and J ends lost 5 bases and 4 bases, in that order; junction bases with no gene match: 10. Germline V gene lookup returns CDR1 GTSNPN and CDR2 SVGIG (reference sequence). The CDR3 length is 16 residues. CDR3 nucleotide sequence: TGTGCCTGGCGCAGAGACAGGGGATCAGGGGCCAACGTCCTGACTTTC. Translation: CAWRRDRGSGANVLTF. Together with reference TRBV30 and TRBJ2-6, the CDR3 gives the full variable domain: SQTIHQWPATLVQPVGSPLSLECTVEGTSNPNLYWYRQAAGRGLQLLFYSVGIGQISSEVPQNLSASRPQDRQFILSSKKLLLSDSGFYLCAWRRDRGSGANVLTFGAGSRLTVL.

The chain recombines TRBV6-6 with TRBJ1-1, with a weak D call TRBD1 (6 bases). Trimming stripped 6 bases from V and 2 bases from J, with 19 bases between. Germline loops: CDR1 MNHNY, CDR2 SVGAGI (reference sequence). This CDR3 region has 16 residues. CDR3 bases: TGTGCCAGCAGCGGACTAAAGGGGGAGGGAAACACTGAAGCTTTCTTT. Encoded protein: CASSGLKGEGNTEAFF.

The chain employs TRBV29-1 and TRBJ1-2; D gene uncertain. This CDR3 comprises 12 residues. Trimming stripped 6 bases from V and 4 bases from J, with 12 bases between. The V gene's germline CDR1 is SQVTM and CDR2 ANQGSEA. The CDR3 region is CSVAEDLYGYTF. CDR3 nucleotides: TGCAGCGTGGCGGAAGACCTCTATGGCTACACCTTC.

The chain couples TRBV7-2 to TRBJ2-5; D unresolved. There are 14 residues in the CDR3. CDR1 and CDR2 (germline): SGHTA, FQGNSA. V dropped 5 bases and J dropped 2 bases, with 12 bases sitting between them. CDR3 sequence: CASSIPSGQETQYF. The CDR3 region has the DNA TGTGCCAGCAGCATTCCTTCAGGTCAAGAGACCCAGTACTTC.

This chain uses TRBV11-2 with TRBJ2-7, with D unclear. V was clipped by 5 bases and J by 8 bases, with 16 bases between them. The CDR3 loop spans 13 amino acids. Looked up from germline, CDR1 is SGHAT and CDR2 is FQNNGV. In DNA, the CDR3 is TGTGCCAGCAGCGCGGATTTAGCTGAGAAGCAGTACTTC. It encodes CASSADLAEKQYF.

The genes are TRBV7-3 and TRBJ2-5, with TRBD2 matching over 7 bases. The CDR3 covers 15 residues. V dropped 5 bases and J dropped 5; count of bases not matched to a gene: 11. Germline V gives CDR1 SGHTA, CDR2 FQGTGA. Here the CDR3 reads CASSPRAGVGETQYF. The DNA of the CDR3 is TGTGCCAGCAGCCCTCGGGCGGGGGTCGGTGAGACCCAGTACTTC.

The chain uses TRBV10-3 and TRBJ2-7, with 8 bases fitting TRBD1. Per the germline V gene, CDR1 is ENHRY and CDR2 is SYGVKD. Trimming removed 10 bases from V and 6 bases from J; junction bases left unmatched: 8. This CDR3 has 12 amino acids. CDR3 bases: TGTGCCACCCGCTTGGACAGGGTCGAGCAGTACTTC. This codes for CATRLDRVEQYF.

This chain uses TRBV5-1 with TRBJ2-5, with TRBD1 matching over 9 bases. The CDR3 sequence is 16 residues long. J lost 5 bases, V lost 3 bases, and 11 bases had no gene match. The germline CDR1 and CDR2 sequences are SGHRS and YFSETQ. CDR3 DNA sequence: TGCGCCAGCAGCTCGGCCGGGACAGGGTTAGGGGAGACCCAGTACTTC. It codes for CASSSAGTGLGETQYF. The full variable domain, rest sourced from reference TRBV5-1 and TRBJ2-5, is KAGVTQTPRYLIKTRGQQVTLSCSPISGHRSVSWYQQTPGQGLQFLFEYFSETQRNKGNFPGRFSGRQFSNSRSEMNVSTLELGDSALYLCASSSAGTGLGETQYFGPGTRLLVL.

The chain combines TRBV7-2 with TRBJ2-1; 11 bases are shared with TRBD2. J lost 10 bases, V lost 1 base, and 6 bases had no gene match. This CDR3 comprises 15 residues. The germline gives CDR1 SGHTA, CDR2 FQGNSA. The CDR3 sequence: CASSLVAGGPGEQFF. In nucleotides, the CDR3 is TGTGCCAGCAGCTTAGTAGCGGGGGGGCCGGGAGAGCAGTTCTTC.

V and J are TRBV11-3 and TRBJ2-3; no definite D call. Germline-derived CDR1 and CDR2 are SGHNT and YENEEA. The V gene lost 6 bases and the J gene lost 5 bases, with 6 bases spanning the gap. This CDR3 has 11 amino acids. This CDR3 is CASSSGDTQYF. CDR3 nucleotides: TGTGCCAGCAGTTCGGGAGATACGCAGTATTTT.

The chain carries TRBV6-6 and TRBJ1-6, with TRBD1 matching over 7 bases. Germline values: CDR1 MNHNY, CDR2 SVGAGI (reference sequence). This CDR3 is built from 15 residues. V was clipped by 8 bases and J by 0 bases; unmatched bases: 4. The CDR3 nucleotides read TGTGCCAGCCTTGACAGGGTCTCCTATAATTCACCCCTCCACTTT. Amino acids: CASLDRVSYNSPLHF.

The chain uses TRBV4-2 and TRBJ2-3; D might be TRBD2 (7 bases). The CDR3 spans 17 residues. V gave up 2 bases and J gave up 5 bases, with 20 bases separating them. CDR1 and CDR2 (germline): LGHNA, YNFKEQ. This chain's CDR3 is CASSQYPRGASGDTQYF. The CDR3 bases are TGTGCCAGCAGCCAATATCCTCGGGGGGCCAGCGGAGATACGCAGTATTTT.

This chain uses TRBV28 with TRBJ1-1; D is perhaps TRBD1 (6 bases). Germline V gene data show CDR1 as MDHEN and CDR2 as SYDVKM. Trimming took 5 bases from V and 10 from J, leaving 11 bases between them. This CDR3 spans 11 amino acids. CDR3 amino acids: CASSEQGRAFF. The CDR3 coding sequence is TGTGCCAGCAGTGAACAGGGTCGAGCTTTCTTT.

This chain joins TRBV7-2 and TRBJ1-5; D is possibly TRBD1 (5 bases). The CDR3 is 18 residues long. From germline, CDR1 is SGHTA and CDR2 FQGNSA. V was pared by 1 base and J by 3 bases, with 19 bases between. Here the CDR3 reads CASSLGRGLGGNNQPQHF. CDR3 nucleotides: TGTGCCAGCAGCTTAGGACGGGGGTTGGGGGGTAACAATCAGCCCCAGCATTTT.

The table lists this clone with a few counts. The rearrangement links TRBV25-1 to TRBJ2-7; 10 nucleotides line up with TRBD1. The germline CDR1 and CDR2 sequences are MGHDK and SYGVNS. With 3 bases clipped from V and 3 bases from J, the junction kept 8 bases outside the gene matches. The CDR3 has 16 amino acids. The CDR3 spells CASSDSPGQGNYEQYF. CDR3 sequence (DNA): TGTGCCAGCAGTGATAGTCCGGGACAGGGGAACTACGAGCAGTACTTC.

The chain uses TRBV9 and TRBJ2-7; TRBD2 matches at 10 bases. CDR3 length: 16 residues. Germline assignment: CDR1 SGDLS and CDR2 YYNGEE. V was pared by 0 bases and J by 2 bases, with 5 bases of the junction left unmatched. The CDR3 reads CASSVARLAGAYEQYF. CDR3 sequence (DNA): TGTGCCAGCAGCGTAGCTCGGCTAGCGGGGGCCTACGAGCAGTACTTC.

The chain employs TRBV5-4 and TRBJ2-3; the match to TRBD2 covers 12 bases. The CDR3 sequence is 18 residues long. Trimming at V came to 0 bases and at J to 2 bases, leaving 7 bases not matched to a gene. Germline CDR1 reads SGHNT; CDR2 reads YYREEE (reference sequence). The CDR3 coding sequence is TGTGCCAGCAGCTTGGAGGAGACTAGCGGGGGTTACACAGATACGCAGTATTTT. Protein sequence: CASSLEETSGGYTDTQYF.

The DNA of the CDR3 is TGTGCCAGCAGTTACGCGGGGGCAACTAATGAAAAACTGTTTTTT. This sequence encodes CASSYAGATNEKLFF. This chain links TRBV6-5 with TRBJ1-4; TRBD1 might be the D (5 bases). The germline V gene encodes CDR1 MNHEY and CDR2 SVGAGI. The CDR3 has 15 residues. The V gene lost 2 bases and the J gene lost 0 bases, with 7 bases spanning the gap.

V is TRBV7-3 and J is TRBJ2-3; 13 nucleotides align to TRBD2. The germline V gene has CDR1 SGHTA and CDR2 FQGTGA. The CDR3 loop spans 17 amino acids. Trimming took 5 bases from V and 1 from J; bases not matched to a gene: 6. In nucleotides, the CDR3 is TGTGCCAGCAGCCCTACCGGGACTAGCGGGGGCACAGATACGCAGTATTTT. This codes for CASSPTGTSGGTDTQYF.

This clone was counted between two and nine times. The J gene is TRBJ1-1, the V gene TRBV7-8; TRBD1 might be the D (5 bases). Trimming pared 5 bases from V and 1 base from J, leaving 8 bases between. From germline, CDR1 is SGHVS and CDR2 FQNEAQ. The CDR3 totals 13 residues. DNA of the CDR3: TGTGCCAGCAGCACGGGGGGGAACACTGAAGCTTTCTTT. Protein product: CASSTGGNTEAFF.

The CDR3 reads CASSLAGGAGELFF. Here the CDR3 DNA reads TGTGCCAGCAGCTTGGCCGGGGGGGCCGGGGAGCTGTTTTTT. The chain joins TRBV7-3 to TRBJ2-2; TRBD2 matches at 8 bases. The V and J ends lost 3 bases and 6 bases, in that order; junction bases with no gene match: 3. CDR3 size: 14 residues. The germline V gene has CDR1 SGHTA and CDR2 FQGTGA.

Of note for this clone: One junction end does not reproduce the germline sequence, and a read error may be involved. CDR3 region: CASSQVSGLTYERYF. CDR3 bases: TGTGCCAGCAGCCAAGTATCAGGGTTGACCTACGAGCGGTACTTC. The rearrangement uses TRBV4-2 and TRBJ2-7, with D perhaps matching TRBD1 (5 bases). Germline CDR1 and CDR2: LGHNA and YNFKEQ. CDR3 length: 15 amino acids.